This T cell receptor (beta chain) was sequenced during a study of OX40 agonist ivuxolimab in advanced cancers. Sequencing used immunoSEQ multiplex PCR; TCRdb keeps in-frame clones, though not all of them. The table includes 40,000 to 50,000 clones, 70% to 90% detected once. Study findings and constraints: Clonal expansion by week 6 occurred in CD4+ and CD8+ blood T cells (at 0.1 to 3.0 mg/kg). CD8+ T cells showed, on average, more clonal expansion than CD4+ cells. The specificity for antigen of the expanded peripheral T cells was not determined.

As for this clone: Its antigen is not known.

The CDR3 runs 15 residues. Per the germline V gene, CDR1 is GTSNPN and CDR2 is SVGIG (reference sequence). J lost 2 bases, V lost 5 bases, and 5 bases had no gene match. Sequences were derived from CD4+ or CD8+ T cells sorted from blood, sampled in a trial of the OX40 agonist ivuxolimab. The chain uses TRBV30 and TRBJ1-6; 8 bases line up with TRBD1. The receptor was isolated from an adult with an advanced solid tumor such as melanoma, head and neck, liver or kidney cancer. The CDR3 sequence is CAWLQGAAYNSPLHF. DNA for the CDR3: TGTGCCTGGCTCCAGGGGGCAGCCTATAATTCACCCCTCCACTTT.